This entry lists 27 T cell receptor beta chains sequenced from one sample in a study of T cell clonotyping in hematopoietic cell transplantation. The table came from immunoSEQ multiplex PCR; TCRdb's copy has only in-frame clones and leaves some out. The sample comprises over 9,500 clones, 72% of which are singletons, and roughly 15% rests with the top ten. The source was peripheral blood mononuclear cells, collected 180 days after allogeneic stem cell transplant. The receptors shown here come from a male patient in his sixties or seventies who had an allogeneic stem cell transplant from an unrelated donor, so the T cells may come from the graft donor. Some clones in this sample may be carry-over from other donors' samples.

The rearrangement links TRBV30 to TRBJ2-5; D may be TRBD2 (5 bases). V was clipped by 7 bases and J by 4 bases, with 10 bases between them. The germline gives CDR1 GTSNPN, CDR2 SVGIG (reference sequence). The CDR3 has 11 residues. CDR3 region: CAFGGGETQYF. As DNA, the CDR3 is TGTGCCTTCGGAGGAGGAGAGACCCAGTACTTC.

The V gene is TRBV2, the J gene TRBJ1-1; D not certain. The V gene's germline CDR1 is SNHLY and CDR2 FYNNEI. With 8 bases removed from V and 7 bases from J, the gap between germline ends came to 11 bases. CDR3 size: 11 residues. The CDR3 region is CASAYVGEAFF. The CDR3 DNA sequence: TGTGCCAGCGCTTACGTGGGTGAAGCTTTCTTT.

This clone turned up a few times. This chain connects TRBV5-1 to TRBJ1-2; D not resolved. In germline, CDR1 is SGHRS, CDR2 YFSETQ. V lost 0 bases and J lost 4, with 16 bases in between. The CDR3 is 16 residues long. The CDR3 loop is CASSLGAGVDGYGYTF. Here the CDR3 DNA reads TGCGCCAGCAGCTTGGGGGCCGGGGTGGACGGCTATGGCTACACCTTC.

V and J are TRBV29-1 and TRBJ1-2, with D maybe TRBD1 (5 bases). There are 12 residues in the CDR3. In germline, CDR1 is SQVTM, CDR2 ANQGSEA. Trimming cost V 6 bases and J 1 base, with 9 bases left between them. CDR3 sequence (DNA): TGCAGCGTGGGGGTCGATAACTATGGCTACACCTTC. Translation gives CSVGVDNYGYTF. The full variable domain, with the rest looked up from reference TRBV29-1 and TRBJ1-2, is SAVISQKPSRDICQRGTSLTIQCQVDSQVTMMFWYRQQPGQSLTLIATANQGSEATYESGFVIDKFPISRPNLTFSTLTVSNMSPEDSSIYLCSVGVDNYGYTFGSGTRLTVV.

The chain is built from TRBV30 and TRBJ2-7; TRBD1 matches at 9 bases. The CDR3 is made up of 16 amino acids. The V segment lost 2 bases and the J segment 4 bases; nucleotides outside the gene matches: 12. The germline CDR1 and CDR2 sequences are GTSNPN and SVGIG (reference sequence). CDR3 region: CAWSPGTGLQGYEQYF. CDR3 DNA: TGTGCCTGGAGTCCCGGGACAGGGCTACAAGGGTACGAGCAGTACTTC. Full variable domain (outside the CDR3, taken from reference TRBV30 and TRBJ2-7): SQTIHQWPATLVQPVGSPLSLECTVEGTSNPNLYWYRQAAGRGLQLLFYSVGIGQISSEVPQNLSASRPQDRQFILSSKKLLLSDSGFYLCAWSPGTGLQGYEQYFGPGTRLTVT.

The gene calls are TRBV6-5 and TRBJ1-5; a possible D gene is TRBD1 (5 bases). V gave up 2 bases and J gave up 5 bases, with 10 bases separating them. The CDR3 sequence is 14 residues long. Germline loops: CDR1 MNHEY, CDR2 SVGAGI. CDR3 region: CASSYIGQHQPQHF. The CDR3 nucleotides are TGTGCCAGCAGTTACATCGGACAACATCAGCCCCAGCATTTT.

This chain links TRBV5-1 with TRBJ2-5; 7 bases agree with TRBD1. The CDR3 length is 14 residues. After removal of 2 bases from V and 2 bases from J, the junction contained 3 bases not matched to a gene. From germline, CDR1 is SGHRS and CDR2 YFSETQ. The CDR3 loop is CASSFGTAQETQYF. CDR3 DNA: TGCGCCAGCAGCTTTGGGACAGCACAAGAGACCCAGTACTTC.

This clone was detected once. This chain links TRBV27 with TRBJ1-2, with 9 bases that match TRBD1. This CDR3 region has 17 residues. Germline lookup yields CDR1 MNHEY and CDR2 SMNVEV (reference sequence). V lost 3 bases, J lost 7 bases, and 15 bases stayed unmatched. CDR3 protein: CASSLSVTGQGKGGYTF. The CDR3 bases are TGTGCCAGCAGTTTGTCAGTAACGGGACAGGGTAAGGGTGGCTACACCTTC.

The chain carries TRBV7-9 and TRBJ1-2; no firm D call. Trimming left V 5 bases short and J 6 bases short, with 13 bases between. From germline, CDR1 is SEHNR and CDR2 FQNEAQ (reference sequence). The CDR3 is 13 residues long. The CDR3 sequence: CASSRAVGNGYTF. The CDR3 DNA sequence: TGTGCCAGCAGCCGGGCAGTTGGAAATGGCTACACCTTC.

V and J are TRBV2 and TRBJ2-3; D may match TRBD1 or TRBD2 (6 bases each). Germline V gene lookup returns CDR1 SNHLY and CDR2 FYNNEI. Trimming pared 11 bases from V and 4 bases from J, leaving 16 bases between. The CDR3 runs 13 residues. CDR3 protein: CAPRRGAADTQYF. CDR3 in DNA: TGTGCCCCCAGGAGGGGGGCCGCAGATACGCAGTATTTT.

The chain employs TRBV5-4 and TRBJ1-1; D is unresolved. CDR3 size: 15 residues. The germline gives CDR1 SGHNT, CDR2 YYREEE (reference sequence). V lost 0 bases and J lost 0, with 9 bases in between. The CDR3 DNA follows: TGTGCCAGCAGCTTGGAATCGGGTATGAACACTGAAGCTTTCTTT. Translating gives CASSLESGMNTEAFF.

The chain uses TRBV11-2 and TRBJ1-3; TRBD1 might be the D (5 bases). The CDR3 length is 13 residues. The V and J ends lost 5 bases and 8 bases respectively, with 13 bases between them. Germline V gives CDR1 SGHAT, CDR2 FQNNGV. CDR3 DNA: TGTGCCAGCAGCCGCCCTCCGGGGGACACCATATATTTT. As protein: CASSRPPGDTIYF.

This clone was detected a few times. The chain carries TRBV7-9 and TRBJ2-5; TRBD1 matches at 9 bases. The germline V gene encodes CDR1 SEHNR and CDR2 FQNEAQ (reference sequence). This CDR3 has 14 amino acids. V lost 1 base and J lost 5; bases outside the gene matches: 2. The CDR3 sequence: CASSLVGTGETQYF. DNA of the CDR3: TGTGCCAGCAGCTTAGTCGGGACAGGGGAGACCCAGTACTTC.

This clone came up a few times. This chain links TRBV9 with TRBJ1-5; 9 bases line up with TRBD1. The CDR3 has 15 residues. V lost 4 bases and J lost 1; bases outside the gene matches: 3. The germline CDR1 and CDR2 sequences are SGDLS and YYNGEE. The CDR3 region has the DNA TGTGCCAGCAGCTTACAGGGGGCGAGCAATCAGCCCCAGCATTTT. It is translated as CASSLQGASNQPQHF.

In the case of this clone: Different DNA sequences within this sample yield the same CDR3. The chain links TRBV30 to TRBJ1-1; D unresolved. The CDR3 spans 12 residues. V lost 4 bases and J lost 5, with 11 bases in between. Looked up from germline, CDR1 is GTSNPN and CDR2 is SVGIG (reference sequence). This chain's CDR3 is CAWKFRGTEAFF. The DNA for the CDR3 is TGTGCCTGGAAATTCCGGGGTACTGAAGCTTTCTTT.

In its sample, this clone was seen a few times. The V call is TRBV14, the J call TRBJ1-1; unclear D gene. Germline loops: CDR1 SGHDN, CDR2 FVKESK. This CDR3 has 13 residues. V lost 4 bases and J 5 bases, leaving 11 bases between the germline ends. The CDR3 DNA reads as TGTGCCAGCAGCCTGTACGGGTCGACTGAAGCTTTCTTT. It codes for CASSLYGSTEAFF.

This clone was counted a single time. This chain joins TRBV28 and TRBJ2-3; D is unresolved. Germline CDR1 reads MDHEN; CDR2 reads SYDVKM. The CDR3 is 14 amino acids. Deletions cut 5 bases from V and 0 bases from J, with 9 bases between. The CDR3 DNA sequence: TGTGCCAGCAGTCCTCACGGGAGCACAGATACGCAGTATTTT. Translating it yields CASSPHGSTDTQYF.

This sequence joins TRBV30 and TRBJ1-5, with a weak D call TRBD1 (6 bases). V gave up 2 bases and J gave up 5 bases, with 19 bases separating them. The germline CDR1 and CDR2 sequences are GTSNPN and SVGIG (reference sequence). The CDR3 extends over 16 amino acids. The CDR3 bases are TGTGCCTGGAGTCCCCGGCAGGGGAGGGTCGATCAGCCCCAGCATTTT. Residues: CAWSPRQGRVDQPQHF.

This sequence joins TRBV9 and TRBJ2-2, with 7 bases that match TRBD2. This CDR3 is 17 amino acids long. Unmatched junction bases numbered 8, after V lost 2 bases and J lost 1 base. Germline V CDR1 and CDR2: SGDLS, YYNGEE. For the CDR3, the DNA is TGTGCCAGCAGCGTTACAAGGGCTAGCGGGAACACCGGGGAGCTGTTTTTT. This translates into CASSVTRASGNTGELFF.

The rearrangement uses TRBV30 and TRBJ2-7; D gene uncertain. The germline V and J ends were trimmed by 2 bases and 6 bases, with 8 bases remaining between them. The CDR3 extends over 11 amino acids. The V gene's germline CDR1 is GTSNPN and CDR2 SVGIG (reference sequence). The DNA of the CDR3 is TGTGCCTGGAGTCCCCTGGGCGAGCAGTACTTC. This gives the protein CAWSPLGEQYF.

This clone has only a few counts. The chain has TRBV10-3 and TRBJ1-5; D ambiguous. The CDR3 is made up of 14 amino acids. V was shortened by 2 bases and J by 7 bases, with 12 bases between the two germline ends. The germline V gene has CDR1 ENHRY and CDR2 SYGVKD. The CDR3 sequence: CAISEPGAGQPQHF. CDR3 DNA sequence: TGTGCCATCAGTGAGCCAGGAGCCGGGCAGCCCCAGCATTTT.

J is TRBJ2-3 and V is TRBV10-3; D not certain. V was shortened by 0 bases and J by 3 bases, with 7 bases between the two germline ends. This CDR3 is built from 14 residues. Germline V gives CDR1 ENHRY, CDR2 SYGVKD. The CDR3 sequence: CAISESVGTDTQYF. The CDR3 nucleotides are TGTGCCATCAGTGAGTCTGTGGGGACAGATACGCAGTATTTT.

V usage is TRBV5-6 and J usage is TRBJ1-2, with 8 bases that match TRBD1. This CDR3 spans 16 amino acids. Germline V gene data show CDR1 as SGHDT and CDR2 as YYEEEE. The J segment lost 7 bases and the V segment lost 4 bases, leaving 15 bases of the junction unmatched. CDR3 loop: CASSTGLQGASTGYTF. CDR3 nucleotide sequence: TGTGCCAGCAGCACAGGACTTCAGGGGGCGTCCACTGGCTACACCTTC.

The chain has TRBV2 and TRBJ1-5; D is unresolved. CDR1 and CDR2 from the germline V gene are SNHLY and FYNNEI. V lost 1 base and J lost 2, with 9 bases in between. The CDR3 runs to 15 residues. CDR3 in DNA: TGTGCCAGCAGTGAAGGCGGATCTCGCAATCAGCCCCAGCATTTT. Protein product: CASSEGGSRNQPQHF.

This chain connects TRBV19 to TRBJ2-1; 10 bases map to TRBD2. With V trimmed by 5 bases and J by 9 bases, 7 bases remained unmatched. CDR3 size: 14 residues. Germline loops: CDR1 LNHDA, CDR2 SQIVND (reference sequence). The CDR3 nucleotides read TGTGCCAGTAGTCTTCAGCGGGAGGGGTCTGAGCAGTTCTTC. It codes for CASSLQREGSEQFF.

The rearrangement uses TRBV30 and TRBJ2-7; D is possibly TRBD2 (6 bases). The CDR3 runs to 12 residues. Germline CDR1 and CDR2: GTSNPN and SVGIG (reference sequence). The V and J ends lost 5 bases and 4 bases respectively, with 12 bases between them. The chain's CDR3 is CAWEGRGYEQYF. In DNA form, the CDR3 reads TGTGCCTGGGAAGGACGGGGGTACGAGCAGTACTTC. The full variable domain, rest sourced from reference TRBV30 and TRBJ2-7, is SQTIHQWPATLVQPVGSPLSLECTVEGTSNPNLYWYRQAAGRGLQLLFYSVGIGQISSEVPQNLSASRPQDRQFILSSKKLLLSDSGFYLCAWEGRGYEQYFGPGTRLTVT.

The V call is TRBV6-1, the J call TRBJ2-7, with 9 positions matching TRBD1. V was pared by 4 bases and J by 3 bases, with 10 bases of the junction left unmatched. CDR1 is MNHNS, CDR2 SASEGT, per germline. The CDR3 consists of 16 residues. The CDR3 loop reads CASSAGTGTNYYEQYF. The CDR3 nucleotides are TGTGCCAGCAGTGCGGGGACAGGGACCAACTACTACGAGCAGTACTTC.